Included here is one T cell receptor beta chain sequence, with context. Measured with immunoSEQ multiplex PCR; TCRdb has only the in-frame clones, and not every one. The top ten hold approximately 10% of the sample, which has 70,000 or so clones, around nine tenths seen once. Trimming pared 4 bases from V and 5 bases from J, leaving 17 bases between. Germline V lookup: CDR1 SGHVS, CDR2 FQNEAQ. The CDR3 is 16 residues long. The entry originates in a study of blood T cell repertoires in COVID-19. The overall study: Samples taken during acute and convalescent COVID-19 were collected in the United States, Italy and Spain. In each case, the material was cDNA or gDNA derived from T cells, B-cell-depleted T cells, or PBMCs.

The sequenced sample consisted of peripheral blood. The sequence came from a woman between 18 and 29 years old with acute or convalescent COVID-19. The chain joins TRBV7-8 to TRBJ1-4, with D maybe TRBD1 (6 bases). For the CDR3, the DNA is TGTGCCAGCAGCTCCCGGCCGGGACAACCGAATGAAAAACTGTTTTTT. It specifies CASSSRPGQPNEKLFF.